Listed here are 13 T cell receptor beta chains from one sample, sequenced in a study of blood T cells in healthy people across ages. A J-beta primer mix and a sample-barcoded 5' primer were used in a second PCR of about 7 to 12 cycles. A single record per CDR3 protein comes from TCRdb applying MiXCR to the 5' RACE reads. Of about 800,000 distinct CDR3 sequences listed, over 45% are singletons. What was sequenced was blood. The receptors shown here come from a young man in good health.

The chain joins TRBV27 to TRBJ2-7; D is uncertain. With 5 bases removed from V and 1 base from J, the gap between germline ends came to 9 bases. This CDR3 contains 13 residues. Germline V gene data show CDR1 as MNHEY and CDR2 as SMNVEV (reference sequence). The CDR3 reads CASSDGASYEQYF. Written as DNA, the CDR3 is TGTGCCAGCAGTGACGGAGCTTCCTACGAGCAGTACTTC.

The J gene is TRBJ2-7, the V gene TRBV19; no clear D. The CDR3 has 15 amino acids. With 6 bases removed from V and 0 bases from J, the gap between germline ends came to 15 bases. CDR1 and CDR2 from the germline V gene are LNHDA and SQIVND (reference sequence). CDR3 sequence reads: CASRNASSSSYEQYF. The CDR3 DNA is TGTGCCAGTAGAAACGCCTCATCTAGCTCCTACGAGCAGTACTTC.

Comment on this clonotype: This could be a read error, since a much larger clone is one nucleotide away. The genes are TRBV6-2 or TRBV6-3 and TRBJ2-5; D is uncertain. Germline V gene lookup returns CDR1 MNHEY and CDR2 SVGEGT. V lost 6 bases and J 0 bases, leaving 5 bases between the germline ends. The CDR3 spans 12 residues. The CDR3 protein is CASRDYQETQYF. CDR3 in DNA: TGTGCCAGCAGGGATTACCAAGAGACCCAGTACTTC.

The CDR3 reads CASSISSGTYNEQFF. CDR3 sequence (DNA): TGTGCCAGTAGTATCAGTAGCGGGACCTACAATGAGCAGTTCTTC. The genes are TRBV19 and TRBJ2-1; 8 bases match TRBD2. The CDR3 runs 15 residues. Germline V gene lookup returns CDR1 LNHDA and CDR2 SQIVND (reference sequence). With 3 bases clipped from V and 2 bases from J, the junction kept 3 bases outside the gene matches. Together with reference TRBV19 and TRBJ2-1, the CDR3 gives the full variable domain: DGGITQSPKYLFRKEGQNVTLSCEQNLNHDAMYWYRQDPGQGLRLIYYSQIVNDFQKGDIAEGYSVSREKKESFPLTVTSAQKNPTAFYLCASSISSGTYNEQFFGPGTRLTVL.

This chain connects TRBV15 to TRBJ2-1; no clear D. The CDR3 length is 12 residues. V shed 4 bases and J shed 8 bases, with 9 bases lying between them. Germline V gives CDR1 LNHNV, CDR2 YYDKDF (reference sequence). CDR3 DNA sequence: TGTGCCACCAGCACGCATTACGATGAGCAGTTCTTC. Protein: CATSTHYDEQFF.

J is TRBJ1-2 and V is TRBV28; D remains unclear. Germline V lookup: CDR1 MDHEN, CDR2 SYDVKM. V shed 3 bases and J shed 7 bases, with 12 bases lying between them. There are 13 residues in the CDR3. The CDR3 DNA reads TGTGCCAGCAGTTTGCTCGTCAGCGGTGGCTACACCTTC. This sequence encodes CASSLLVSGGYTF.

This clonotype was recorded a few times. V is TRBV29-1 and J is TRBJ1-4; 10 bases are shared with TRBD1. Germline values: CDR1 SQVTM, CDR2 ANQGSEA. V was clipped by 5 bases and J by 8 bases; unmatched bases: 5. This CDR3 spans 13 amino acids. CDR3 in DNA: TGCAGCGTTCCGGGACAGGGGTACGAAAAACTGTTTTTT. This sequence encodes CSVPGQGYEKLFF.

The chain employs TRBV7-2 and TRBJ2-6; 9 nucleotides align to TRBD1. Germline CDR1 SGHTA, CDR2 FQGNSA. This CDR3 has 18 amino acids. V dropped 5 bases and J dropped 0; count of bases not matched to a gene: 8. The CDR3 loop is CASSLNRGLGSGANVLTF. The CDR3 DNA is TGTGCCAGCAGCCTAAACAGGGGGCTAGGCTCTGGGGCCAACGTCCTGACTTTC.

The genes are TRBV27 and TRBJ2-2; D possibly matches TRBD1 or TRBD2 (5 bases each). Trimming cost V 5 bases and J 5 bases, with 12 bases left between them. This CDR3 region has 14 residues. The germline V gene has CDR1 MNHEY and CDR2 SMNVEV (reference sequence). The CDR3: CASSPPRGTGELFF. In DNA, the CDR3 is TGTGCCAGCAGTCCCCCGAGGGGTACCGGGGAGCTGTTTTTT.

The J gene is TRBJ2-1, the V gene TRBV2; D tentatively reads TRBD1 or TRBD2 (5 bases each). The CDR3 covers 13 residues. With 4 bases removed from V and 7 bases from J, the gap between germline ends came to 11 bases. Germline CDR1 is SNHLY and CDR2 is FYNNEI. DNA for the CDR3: TGTGCCAGCAGTGCGGGGTGGGGGAATGAGCAGTTCTTC. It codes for CASSAGWGNEQFF.

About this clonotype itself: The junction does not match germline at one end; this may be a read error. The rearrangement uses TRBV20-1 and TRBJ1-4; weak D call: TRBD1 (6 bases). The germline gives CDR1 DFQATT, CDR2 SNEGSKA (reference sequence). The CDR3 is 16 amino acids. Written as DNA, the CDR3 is TGCAGTGTTAGAGACGACGGGACACCAACTAATGAAAAACTGTTTTTT. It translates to CSVRDDGTPTNEKLFF.

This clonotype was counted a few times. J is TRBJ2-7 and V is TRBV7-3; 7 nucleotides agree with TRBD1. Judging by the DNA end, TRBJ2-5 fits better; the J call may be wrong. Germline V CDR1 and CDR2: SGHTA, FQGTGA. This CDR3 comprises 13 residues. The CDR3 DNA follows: TGTGCCAGCGGACTCGACAGGGAGAAGACCCAGTACTTC. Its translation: CASGLDREKTQYF.

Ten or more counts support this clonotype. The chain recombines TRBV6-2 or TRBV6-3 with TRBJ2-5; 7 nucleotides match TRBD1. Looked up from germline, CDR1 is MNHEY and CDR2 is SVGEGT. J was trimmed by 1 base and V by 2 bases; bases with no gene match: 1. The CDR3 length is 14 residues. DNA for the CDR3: TGTGCCAGCAGTTACGGGACAGCCCAAGAGACCCAGTACTTC. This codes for CASSYGTAQETQYF.